This TCR beta chain was obtained from a study of CD8 T cells in Susac syndrome. CDR1 and CDR2 from the germline V gene are DFQATT and SNEGSKA (reference sequence). The ends lost 5 bases at V and 6 bases at J; junction bases unmatched: 5. This CDR3 comprises 12 residues. Reverse transcription of about 0.5 to 1 ug RNA used random hexamers. TCRdb reprocessed the immunoSEQ multiplex PCR reads via MiXCR and lists one record per CDR3 protein. Altogether tens of thousands of distinct CDR3 sequences are present, under 95% being singletons, with the ten largest covering 0.45%. The recently defined diagnostic criteria for definite or probable disease were met by the Susac syndrome patients. Study conclusions and caveats: Clonal expansion of Susac CD8+ cells peaked in TEMRA cells, and it also peaked in active patients.

A note on this clonotype: Its antigen is unidentified.

The TCR was taken from a human donor with Susac syndrome. Sequencing was carried out using CD8+ T cells from PBMCs. This sequence joins TRBV20-1 and TRBJ1-2; 8 bases are shared with TRBD1. The CDR3 here is CSALTGVHGYTF. The CDR3 DNA reads as TGCAGTGCTTTGACAGGGGTTCATGGCTACACCTTC.